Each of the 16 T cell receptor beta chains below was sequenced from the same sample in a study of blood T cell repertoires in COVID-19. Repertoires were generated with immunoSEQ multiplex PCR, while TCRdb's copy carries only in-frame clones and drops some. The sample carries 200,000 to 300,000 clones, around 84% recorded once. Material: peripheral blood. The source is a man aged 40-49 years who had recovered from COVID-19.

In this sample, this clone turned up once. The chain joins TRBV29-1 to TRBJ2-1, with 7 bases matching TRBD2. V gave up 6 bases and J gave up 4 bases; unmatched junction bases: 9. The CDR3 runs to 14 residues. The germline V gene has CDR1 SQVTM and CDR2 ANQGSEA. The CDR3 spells CSVPGLVDYNEQFF. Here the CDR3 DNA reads TGCAGCGTCCCCGGACTAGTCGATTACAATGAGCAGTTCTTC.

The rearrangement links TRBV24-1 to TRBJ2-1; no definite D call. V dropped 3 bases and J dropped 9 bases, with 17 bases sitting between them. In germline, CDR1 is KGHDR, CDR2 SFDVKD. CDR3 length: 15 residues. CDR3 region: CATSDPFSPHSEQFF. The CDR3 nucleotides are TGTGCCACCAGTGATCCATTCTCCCCCCATAGTGAGCAGTTCTTC.

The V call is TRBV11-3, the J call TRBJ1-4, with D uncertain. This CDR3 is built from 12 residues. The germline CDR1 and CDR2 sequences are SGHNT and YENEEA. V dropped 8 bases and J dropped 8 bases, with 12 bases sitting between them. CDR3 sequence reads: CASSSLYEKLFF. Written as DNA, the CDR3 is TGTGCCAGCTCAAGCCTGTACGAAAAACTGTTTTTT.

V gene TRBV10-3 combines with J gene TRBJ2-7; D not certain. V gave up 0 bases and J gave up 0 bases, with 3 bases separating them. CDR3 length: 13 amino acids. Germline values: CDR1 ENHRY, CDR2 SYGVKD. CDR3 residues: CAISESSSYEQYF. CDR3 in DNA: TGTGCCATCAGTGAGTCGAGCTCCTACGAGCAGTACTTC.

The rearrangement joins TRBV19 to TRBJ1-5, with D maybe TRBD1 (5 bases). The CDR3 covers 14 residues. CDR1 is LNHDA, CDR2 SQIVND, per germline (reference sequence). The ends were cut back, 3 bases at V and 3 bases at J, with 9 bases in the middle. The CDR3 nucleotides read TGTGCCAGTAGTATCCGACAGTCCAATCAGCCCCAGCATTTT. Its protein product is CASSIRQSNQPQHF.

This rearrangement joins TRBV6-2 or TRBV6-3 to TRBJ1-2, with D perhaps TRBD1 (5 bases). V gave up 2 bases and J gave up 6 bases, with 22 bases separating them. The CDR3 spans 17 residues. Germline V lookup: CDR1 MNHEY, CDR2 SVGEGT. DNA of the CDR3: TGTGCCAGCAGTTACCCCTCCTTTGTGGAGGGGATGCATGGCTACACCTTC. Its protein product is CASSYPSFVEGMHGYTF.

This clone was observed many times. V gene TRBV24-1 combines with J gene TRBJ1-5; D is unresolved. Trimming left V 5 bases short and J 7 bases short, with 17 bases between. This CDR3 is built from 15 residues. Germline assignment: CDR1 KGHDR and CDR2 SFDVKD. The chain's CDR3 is CATSGQPGYWQPQHF. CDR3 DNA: TGTGCCACCAGTGGGCAGCCGGGGTATTGGCAGCCCCAGCATTTT.

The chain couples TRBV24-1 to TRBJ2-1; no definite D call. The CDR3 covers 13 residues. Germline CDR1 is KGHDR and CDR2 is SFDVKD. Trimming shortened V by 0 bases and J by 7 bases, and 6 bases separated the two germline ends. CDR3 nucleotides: TGTGCCACCAGTGATTTGCTATTAAATGAGCAGTTCTTC. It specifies CATSDLLLNEQFF.

CDR3 loop: CASSVQGNQPQHF. The CDR3 bases are TGTGCCAGCAGCGTACAGGGAAATCAGCCCCAGCATTTT. The genes are TRBV9 and TRBJ1-5, with a tentative D call TRBD1 (5 bases). The germline V gene encodes CDR1 SGDLS and CDR2 YYNGEE. Trimming removed 1 base from V and 4 bases from J, with 6 bases in between. There are 13 residues in the CDR3.

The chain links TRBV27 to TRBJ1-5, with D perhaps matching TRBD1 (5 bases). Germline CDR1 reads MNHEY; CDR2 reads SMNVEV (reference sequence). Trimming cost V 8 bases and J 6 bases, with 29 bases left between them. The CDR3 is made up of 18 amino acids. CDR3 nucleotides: TGTGCCAGCTCCCTCCGAATGCCGGGTGATGGGGCCGGTCAGCCCCAGCATTTT. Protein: CASSLRMPGDGAGQPQHF.

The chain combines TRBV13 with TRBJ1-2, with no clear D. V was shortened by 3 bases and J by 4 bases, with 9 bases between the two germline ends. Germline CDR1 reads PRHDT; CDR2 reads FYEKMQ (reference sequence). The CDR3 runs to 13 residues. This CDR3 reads CASSFPGFYGYTF. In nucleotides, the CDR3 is TGTGCCAGCAGCTTCCCAGGATTCTATGGCTACACCTTC. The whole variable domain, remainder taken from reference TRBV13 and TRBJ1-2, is AAGVIQSPRHLIKEKRETATLKCYPIPRHDTVYWYQQGPGQDPQFLISFYEKMQSDKGSIPDRFSAQQFSDYHSELNMSSLELGDSALYFCASSFPGFYGYTFGSGTRLTVV.

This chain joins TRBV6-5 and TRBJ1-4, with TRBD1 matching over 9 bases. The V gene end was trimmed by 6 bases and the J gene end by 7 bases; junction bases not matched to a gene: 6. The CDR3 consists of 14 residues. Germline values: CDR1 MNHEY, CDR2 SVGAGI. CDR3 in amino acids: CASSLDRGGEKLFF. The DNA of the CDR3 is TGTGCCAGCAGCCTCGACAGGGGGGGTGAAAAACTGTTTTTT.

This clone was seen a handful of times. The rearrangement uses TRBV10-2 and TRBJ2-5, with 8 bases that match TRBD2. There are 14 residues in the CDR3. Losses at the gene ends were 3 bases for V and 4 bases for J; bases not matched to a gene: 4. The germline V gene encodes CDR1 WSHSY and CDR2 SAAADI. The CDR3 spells CASSEAGEVETQYF. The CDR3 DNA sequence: TGCGCCAGCAGTGAAGCGGGGGAAGTAGAGACCCAGTACTTC.

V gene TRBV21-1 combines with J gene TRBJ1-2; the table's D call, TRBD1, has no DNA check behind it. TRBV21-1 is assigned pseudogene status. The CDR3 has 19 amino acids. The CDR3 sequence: CASSKEGNCGGQGSYGYTF. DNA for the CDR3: TGTGCCAGCAGCAAAGAAGGAAACTGTGGGGGACAGGGGTCCTATGGCTACACCTTC.

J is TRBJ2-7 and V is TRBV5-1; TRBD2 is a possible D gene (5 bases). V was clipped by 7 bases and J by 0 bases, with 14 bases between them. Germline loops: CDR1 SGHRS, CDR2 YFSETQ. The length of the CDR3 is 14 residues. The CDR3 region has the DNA TGCGCCAGCGAACGGGATACCGCCTCCTACGAGCAGTACTTC. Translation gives CASERDTASYEQYF.

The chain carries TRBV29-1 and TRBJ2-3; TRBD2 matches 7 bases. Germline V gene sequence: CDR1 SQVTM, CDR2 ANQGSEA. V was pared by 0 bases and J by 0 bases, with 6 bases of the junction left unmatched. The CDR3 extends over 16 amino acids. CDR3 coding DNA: TGCAGCGTTGAAGATAAGGCTAGCGGTAGCACAGATACGCAGTATTTT. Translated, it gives CSVEDKASGSTDTQYF.